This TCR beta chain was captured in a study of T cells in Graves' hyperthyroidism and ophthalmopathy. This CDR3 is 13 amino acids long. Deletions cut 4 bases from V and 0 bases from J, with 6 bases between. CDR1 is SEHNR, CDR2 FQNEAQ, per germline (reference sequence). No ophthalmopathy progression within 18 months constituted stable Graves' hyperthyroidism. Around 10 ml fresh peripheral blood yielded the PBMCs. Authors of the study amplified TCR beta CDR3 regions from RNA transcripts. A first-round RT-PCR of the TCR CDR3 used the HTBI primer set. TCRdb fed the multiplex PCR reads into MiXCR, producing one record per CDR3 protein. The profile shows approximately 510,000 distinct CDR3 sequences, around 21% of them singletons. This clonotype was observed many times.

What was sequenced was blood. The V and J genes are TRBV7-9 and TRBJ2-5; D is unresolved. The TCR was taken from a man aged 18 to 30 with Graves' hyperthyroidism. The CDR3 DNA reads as TGTGCCAGCAGCTCTCGCGACCAAGAGACCCAGTACTTC. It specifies CASSSRDQETQYF.